The entry below gives a single T cell receptor beta chain sequence along with its context. Its antigen is still unknown. TCRdb reprocessed the 5' RACE reads with MiXCR, giving one entry per CDR3 protein. This table has 550,000 to 700,000 distinct CDR3 sequences, approximately 18% appearing once. The data were obtained in a study of T-cell memory formation after mild COVID-19. The overall study: TCR clusters largely stayed donor specific. Study-wide points: CD4/CD8 balance held among clones contracting day 15 to 85, and later expanders leaned CD4+.

This CDR3 comprises 16 residues. From germline, CDR1 is MGHRA and CDR2 YSYEKL. V was shortened by 3 bases and J by 6 bases, with 15 bases between the two germline ends. The sequence derives from an adult woman who had mild COVID-19 (a few samples of this study predate the infection). Cell type and time point are not known. The sample consisted of PBMCs or a T cell subset sorted from them (not recorded which). V and J are TRBV4-1 and TRBJ1-6; TRBD1 might be the D (6 bases). Written as DNA, the CDR3 is TGCGCCAGCAGCCAGGGAAGGGGGACCCTTAATTCACCCCTCCACTTT. This encodes CASSQGRGTLNSPLHF.